This T cell receptor (beta chain) was sequenced during a study of T cells in Graves' hyperthyroidism and ophthalmopathy. Disease duration under 2 months; hyperthyroidism patients were aged 18 to 65. TCR beta CDR3 regions were amplified from RNA. Initially, a first-round RT-PCR of the TCR CDR3 employed the HTBI primer set. TCRdb re-derived calls from the multiplex PCR reads in MiXCR, one entry per CDR3 protein. The data contain hundreds of thousands of distinct CDR3 sequences, about 19% of them singletons. The trim removed 1 base at V and 8 bases at J, leaving 4 bases unmatched. Germline V lookup: CDR1 MGHRA, CDR2 YSYEKL. The CDR3 covers 15 residues.

The receptor's source is a woman in her fifties or sixties with Graves' hyperthyroidism that later progressed to Graves' ophthalmopathy. The rearrangement joins TRBV4-1 to TRBJ2-1, with 11 positions matching TRBD1. Sequencing was carried out using blood. The CDR3 DNA reads as TGCGCCAGCAGCCAAGTGGGACAGGGGGTCGATGAGCAGTTCTTC. Encoded protein: CASSQVGQGVDEQFF.